A few counts support the clone carrying this T cell receptor beta chain. No antigen is known for it. The data are from a study of beta chain features in type 1 diabetes. The V end was cut by 5 bases, the J end by 11 bases, with 25 bases between. The V gene's germline CDR1 is SGDLS and CDR2 YYNGEE. The CDR3 contains 15 residues. Isolated RNA was reverse transcribed in full, so expressed TCRB transcripts were sequenced. Measured with immunoSEQ multiplex PCR; TCRdb has only the in-frame clones, and not every one. The repertoire holds some 640,000 clones, with about an eighth as singletons. Based on CD45RO/CCR7/CD25/CD127/CD95/CD27, CD4+ regulatory, stem cell-like memory, naive and central memory cells were sorted. Study results and limitations: An over-representation of cells with high TCR expression could result from cDNA sequencing. Shorter TCRB CDR3s, moderately but significantly so, were found in Type 1 diabetes patients in all four CD4+ subsets.

This TCR derives from a man aged 18 to 29 with type 1 diabetes. The sample consisted of naive CD4+ T cells from blood. The chain combines TRBV9 with TRBJ1-1; D call uncertain. The CDR3 spells CASSITQGPDSEAFF. The CDR3 nucleotides are TGTGCCAGCAGTATAACACAAGGACCTGACTCGGAGGCTTTCTTT.